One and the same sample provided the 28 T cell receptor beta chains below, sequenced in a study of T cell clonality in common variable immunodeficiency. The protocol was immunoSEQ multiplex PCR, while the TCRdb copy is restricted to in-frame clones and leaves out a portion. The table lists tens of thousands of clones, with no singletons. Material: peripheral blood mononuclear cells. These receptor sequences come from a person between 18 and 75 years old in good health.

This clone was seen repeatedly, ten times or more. CDR3 DNA, as far as it was read: TGCAGTGCTAGTGGGCAGGGTGTAGGCTATGGC. Translating gives CSASGQGVGYG. The whole CDR3 reads CSASGQGVGYGYTF. The chain carries TRBV20-1 and TRBJ1-2; TRBD1 is a possible D gene (5 bases). The CDR3 is cut off 3 residues early in the read; its end comes from the germline J gene. V was pared by 3 bases and J by 4 bases, with 15 bases between. CDR3 length: 14 amino acids. Per the germline V gene, CDR1 is DFQATT and CDR2 is SNEGSKA (reference sequence).

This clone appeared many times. The CDR3 protein is CASRALDRDEQYF. The DNA read from the CDR3 is TGTGCCAGCAGGGCACTCGACAGGGACGAG. The chain recombines TRBV6-2 or TRBV6-3 with TRBJ2-7; 7 bases line up with TRBD1. The read comes to an end 3 residues before the CDR3 does, leaving the germline J gene to fill in the end. The CDR3 sequence is 13 residues long. Germline values: CDR1 MNHEY, CDR2 SVGEGT. J lost 5 bases, V lost 6 bases, and 7 bases had no gene match.

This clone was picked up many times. CDR3 DNA, as far as it was read: TGTGCCAGCAGCTTACTAGCGGGAACCGCCTACGAG. Amino acids: CASSLLAGTAYE. The entire CDR3 reads CASSLLAGTAYEQYF. V is TRBV7-3 and J is TRBJ2-7; TRBD2 agrees at 9 bases. The CDR3 is cut off 3 residues early in the read; its end comes from the germline J gene. V lost 2 bases and J lost 2; bases outside the gene matches: 4. The germline V gene encodes CDR1 SGHTA and CDR2 FQGTGA. This CDR3 contains 15 residues.

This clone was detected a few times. The CDR3 reads CASSLGVGLEQYF. The sequenced part of the CDR3 DNA is TGTGCCAGCAGTTTAGGAGTGGGGCTCGAG. V and J are TRBV27 and TRBJ2-7, with D possibly matching TRBD1 (5 bases). The read ends 3 residues shy of where the CDR3 ends; the end is completed using the germline J gene. The CDR3 runs to 13 residues. In germline, CDR1 is MNHEY, CDR2 SMNVEV (reference sequence). Trimming cost V 2 bases and J 6 bases, with 11 bases left between them.

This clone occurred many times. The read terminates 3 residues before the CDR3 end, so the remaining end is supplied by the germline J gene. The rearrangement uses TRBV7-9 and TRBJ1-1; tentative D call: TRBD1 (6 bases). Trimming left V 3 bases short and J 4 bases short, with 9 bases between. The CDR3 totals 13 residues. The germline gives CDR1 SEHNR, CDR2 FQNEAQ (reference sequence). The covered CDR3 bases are TGTGCCAGCAGCTTCTCGGACAGCACTGAA. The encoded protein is CASSFSDSTE. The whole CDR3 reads CASSFSDSTEAFF.

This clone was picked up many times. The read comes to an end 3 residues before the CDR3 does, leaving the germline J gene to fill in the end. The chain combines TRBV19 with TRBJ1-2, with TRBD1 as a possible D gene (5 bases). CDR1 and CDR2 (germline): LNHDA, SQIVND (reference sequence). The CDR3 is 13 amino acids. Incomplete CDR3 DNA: TGTGCCAGTAGTATCGAGGGGCTACGGGGC. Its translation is CASSIEGLRG. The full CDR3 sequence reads CASSIEGLRGYTF.

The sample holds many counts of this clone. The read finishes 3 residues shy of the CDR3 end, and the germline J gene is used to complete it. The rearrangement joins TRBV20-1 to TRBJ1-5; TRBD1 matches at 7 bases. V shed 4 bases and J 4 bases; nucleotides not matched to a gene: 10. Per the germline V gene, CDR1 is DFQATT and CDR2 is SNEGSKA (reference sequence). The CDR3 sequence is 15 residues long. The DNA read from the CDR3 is TGCAGTGCTAACAATGTTGACAGGGAGAATCAGCCC. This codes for CSANNVDRENQP. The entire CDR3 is CSANNVDRENQPQHF.

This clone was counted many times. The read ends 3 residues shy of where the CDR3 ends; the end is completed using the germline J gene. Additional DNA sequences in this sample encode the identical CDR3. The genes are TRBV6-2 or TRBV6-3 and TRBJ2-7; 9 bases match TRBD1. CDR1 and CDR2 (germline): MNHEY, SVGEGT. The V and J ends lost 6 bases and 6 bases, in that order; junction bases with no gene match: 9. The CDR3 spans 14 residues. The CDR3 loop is CASRPGDREREQYF. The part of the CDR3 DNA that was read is TGTGCCAGCAGGCCGGGGGACAGGGAGCGCGAG.

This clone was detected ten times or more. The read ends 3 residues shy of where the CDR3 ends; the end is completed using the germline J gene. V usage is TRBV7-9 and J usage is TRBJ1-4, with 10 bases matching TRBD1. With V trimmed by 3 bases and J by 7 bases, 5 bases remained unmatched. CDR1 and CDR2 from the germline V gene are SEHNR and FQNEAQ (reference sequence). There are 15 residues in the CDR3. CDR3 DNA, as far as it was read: TGTGCCAGCAGCTTTCCGGGACAGGGGCGTGAAAAA. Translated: CASSFPGQGREK. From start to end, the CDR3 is CASSFPGQGREKLFF.

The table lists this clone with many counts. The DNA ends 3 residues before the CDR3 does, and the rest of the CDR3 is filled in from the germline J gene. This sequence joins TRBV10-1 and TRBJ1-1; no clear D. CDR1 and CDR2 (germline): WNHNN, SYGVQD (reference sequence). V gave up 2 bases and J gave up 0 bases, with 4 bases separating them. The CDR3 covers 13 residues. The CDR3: CASSEGLNTEAFF. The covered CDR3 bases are TGCGCCAGCAGTGAGGGGCTGAACACTGAA.

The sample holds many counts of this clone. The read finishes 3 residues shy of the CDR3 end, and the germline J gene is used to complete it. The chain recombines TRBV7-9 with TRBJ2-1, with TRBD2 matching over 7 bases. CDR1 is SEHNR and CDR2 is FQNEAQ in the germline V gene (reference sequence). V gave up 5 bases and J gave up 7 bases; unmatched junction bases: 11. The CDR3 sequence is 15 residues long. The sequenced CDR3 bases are TGTGCCAGCAGCCAGCAGCGGGGTGGAGGAAATGAG. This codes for CASSQQRGGGNE. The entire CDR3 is CASSQQRGGGNEQFF.

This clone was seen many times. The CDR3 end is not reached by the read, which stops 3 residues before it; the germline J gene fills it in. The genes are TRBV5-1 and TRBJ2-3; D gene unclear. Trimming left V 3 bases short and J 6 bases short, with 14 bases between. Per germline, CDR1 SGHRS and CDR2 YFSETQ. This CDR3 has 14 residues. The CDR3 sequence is CASSSPIRMDTQYF. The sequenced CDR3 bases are TGCGCCAGCAGCTCTCCTATACGTATGGATACG.

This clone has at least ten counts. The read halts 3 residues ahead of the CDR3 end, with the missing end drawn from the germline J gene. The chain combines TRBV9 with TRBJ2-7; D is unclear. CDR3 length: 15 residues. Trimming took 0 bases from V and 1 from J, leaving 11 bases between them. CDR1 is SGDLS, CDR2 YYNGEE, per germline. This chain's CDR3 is CASSVGTAASYEQYF. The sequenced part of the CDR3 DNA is TGTGCCAGCAGCGTAGGAACAGCAGCATCCTACGAG.

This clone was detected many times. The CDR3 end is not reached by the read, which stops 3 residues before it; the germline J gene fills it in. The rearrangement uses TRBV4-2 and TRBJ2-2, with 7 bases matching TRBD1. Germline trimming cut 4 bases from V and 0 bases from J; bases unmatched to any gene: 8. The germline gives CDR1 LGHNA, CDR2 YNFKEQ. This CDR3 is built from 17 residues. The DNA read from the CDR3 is TGTGCCAGCAGCCGTAAAAGGGGGCAGACGAACACCGGGGAG. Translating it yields CASSRKRGQTNTGE. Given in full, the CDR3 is CASSRKRGQTNTGELFF.

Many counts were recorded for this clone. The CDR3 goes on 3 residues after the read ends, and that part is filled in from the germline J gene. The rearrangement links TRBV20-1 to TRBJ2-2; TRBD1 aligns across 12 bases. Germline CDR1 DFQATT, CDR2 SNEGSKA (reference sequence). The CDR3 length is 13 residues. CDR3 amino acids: CGGRDRGPGELFF. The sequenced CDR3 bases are TGCGGAGGTCGGGACAGGGGGCCCGGGGAG.

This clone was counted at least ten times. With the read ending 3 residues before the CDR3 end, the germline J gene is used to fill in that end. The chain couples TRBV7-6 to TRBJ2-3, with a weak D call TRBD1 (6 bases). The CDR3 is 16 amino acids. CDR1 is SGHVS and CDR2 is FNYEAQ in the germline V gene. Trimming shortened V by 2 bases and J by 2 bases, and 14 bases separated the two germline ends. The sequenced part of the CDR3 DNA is TGTGCCAGCAGCTTATTATTCGGACAGACCACAGATACG. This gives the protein CASSLLFGQTTDT. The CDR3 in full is CASSLLFGQTTDTQYF.

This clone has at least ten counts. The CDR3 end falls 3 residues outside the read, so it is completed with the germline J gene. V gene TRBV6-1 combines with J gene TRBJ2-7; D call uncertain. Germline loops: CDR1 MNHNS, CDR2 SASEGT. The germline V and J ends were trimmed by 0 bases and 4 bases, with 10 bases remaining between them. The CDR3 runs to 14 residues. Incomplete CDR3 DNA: TGTGCCAGCAGTGAAGCTAACTACCTTTACGAG. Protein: CASSEANYLYE. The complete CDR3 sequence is CASSEANYLYEQYF.

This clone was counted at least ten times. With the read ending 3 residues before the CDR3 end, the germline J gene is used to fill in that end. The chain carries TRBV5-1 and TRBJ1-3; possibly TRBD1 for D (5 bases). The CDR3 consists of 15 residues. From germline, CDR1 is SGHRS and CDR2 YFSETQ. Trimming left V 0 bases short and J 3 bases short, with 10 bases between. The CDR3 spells CASSLEGEGGNTIYF. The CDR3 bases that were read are TGCGCCAGCAGCTTGGAAGGGGAAGGTGGAAACACC. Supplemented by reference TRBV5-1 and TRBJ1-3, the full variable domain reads KAGVTQTPRYLIKTRGQQVTLSCSPISGHRSVSWYQQTPGQGLQFLFEYFSETQRNKGNFPGRFSGRQFSNSRSEMNVSTLELGDSALYLCASSLEGEGGNTIYFGEGSWLTVV.

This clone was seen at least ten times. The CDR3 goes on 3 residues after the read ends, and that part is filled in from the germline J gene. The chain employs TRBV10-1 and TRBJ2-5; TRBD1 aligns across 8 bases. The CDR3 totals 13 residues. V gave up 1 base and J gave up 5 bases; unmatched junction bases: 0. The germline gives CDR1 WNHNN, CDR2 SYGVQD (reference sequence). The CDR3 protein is CASSEWTGETQYF. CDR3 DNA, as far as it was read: TGCGCCAGCAGTGAGTGGACAGGGGAGACC.

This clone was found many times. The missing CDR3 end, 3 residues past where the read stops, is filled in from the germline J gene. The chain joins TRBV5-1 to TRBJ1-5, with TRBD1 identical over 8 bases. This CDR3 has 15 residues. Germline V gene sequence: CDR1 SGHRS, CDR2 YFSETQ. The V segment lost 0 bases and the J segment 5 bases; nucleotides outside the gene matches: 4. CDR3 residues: CASSLGDRGHQPQHF. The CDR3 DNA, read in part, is TGCGCCAGCAGCTTGGGAGACAGGGGCCATCAGCCC.

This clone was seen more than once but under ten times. The CDR3 spells CASSLFPGQGYEQYF. Incomplete CDR3 DNA: TGCGCCAGCAGCTTGTTCCCGGGACAGGGGTACGAG. The chain couples TRBV5-1 to TRBJ2-7; 10 nucleotides align to TRBD1. Read data end 3 residues before the CDR3 end; the end is taken from the germline J gene. The CDR3 is 15 amino acids. The trim removed 1 base at V and 4 bases at J, leaving 5 bases unmatched. CDR1 is SGHRS, CDR2 YFSETQ, per germline.

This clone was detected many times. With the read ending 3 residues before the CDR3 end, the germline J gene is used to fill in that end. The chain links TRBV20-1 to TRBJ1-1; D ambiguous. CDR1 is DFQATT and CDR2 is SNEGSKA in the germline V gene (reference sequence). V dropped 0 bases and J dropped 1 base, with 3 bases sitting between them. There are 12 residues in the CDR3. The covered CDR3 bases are TGCAGTGCTAGAGAGGCGAACACTGAA. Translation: CSAREANTE. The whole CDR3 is CSAREANTEAFF.

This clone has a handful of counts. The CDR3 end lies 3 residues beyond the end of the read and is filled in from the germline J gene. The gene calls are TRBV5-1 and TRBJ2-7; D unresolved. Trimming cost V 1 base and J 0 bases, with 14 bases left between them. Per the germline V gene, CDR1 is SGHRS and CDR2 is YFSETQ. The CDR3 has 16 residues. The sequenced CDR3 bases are TGCGCCAGCAGCTTGTTTTCCCAGGTCAGCTCCTACGAG. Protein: CASSLFSQVSSYE. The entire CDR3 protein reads CASSLFSQVSSYEQYF.

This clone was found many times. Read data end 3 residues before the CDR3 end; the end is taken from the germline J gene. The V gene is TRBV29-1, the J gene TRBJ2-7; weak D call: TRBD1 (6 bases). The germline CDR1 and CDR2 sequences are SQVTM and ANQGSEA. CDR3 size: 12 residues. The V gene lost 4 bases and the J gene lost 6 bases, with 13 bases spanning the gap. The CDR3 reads CSVGPDSLEQYF. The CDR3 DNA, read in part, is TGCAGCGTTGGACCGGACAGTCTCGAG.

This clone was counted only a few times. The CDR3 sequence: CSAHGELNTEAFF. The DNA read from the CDR3 is TGCAGTGCCCACGGGGAGCTGAACACTGAA. The V and J genes are TRBV20-1 and TRBJ1-1; D unclear. The CDR3 is cut off 3 residues early in the read; its end comes from the germline J gene. The CDR3 consists of 13 residues. Germline V gives CDR1 DFQATT, CDR2 SNEGSKA (reference sequence). The germline V and J ends were trimmed by 6 bases and 0 bases, with 11 bases remaining between them.

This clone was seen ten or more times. The sequenced CDR3 bases are TGCAGTGCTAGAGATCAATATAGCGGGGGGCCTTTCTCCTACAATGAG. Its protein is CSARDQYSGGPFSYNE. The full CDR3 is CSARDQYSGGPFSYNEQFF. The chain couples TRBV20-1 to TRBJ2-1, with 10 bases matching TRBD2. The CDR3 end falls 3 residues outside the read, so it is completed with the germline J gene. The CDR3 has 19 amino acids. J gave up 0 bases and V 0 bases, and 11 bases lay outside the gene matches. Germline V CDR1 and CDR2: DFQATT, SNEGSKA (reference sequence).

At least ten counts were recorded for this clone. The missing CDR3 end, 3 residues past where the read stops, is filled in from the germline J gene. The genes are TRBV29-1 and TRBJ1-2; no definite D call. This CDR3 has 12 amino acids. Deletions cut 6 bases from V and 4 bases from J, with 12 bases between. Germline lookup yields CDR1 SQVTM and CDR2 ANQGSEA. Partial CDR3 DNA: TGCAGCGTCGCGGGCCAGAGCTATGGC. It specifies CSVAGQSYG. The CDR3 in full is CSVAGQSYGYTF.

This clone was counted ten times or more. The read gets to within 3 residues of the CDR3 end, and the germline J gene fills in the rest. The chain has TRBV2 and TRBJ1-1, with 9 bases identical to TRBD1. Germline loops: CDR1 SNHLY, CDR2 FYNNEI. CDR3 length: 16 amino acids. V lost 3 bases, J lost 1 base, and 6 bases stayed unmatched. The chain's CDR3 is CASSDVTGGANTEAFF. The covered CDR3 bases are TGTGCCAGCAGTGATGTCACAGGGGGCGCGAACACTGAA. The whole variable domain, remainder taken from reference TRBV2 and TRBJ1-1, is EPEVTQTPSHQVTQMGQEVILRCVPISNHLYFYWYRQILGQKVEFLVSFYNNEISEKSEIFDDQFSVERPDGSNFTLKIRSTKLEDSAMYFCASSDVTGGANTEAFFGQGTRLTVV.